Below are 15 T cell receptor beta chains sequenced from a single sample in a study of blood T cell repertoires in COVID-19. Assay: immunoSEQ multiplex PCR; the TCRdb copy retains only in-frame clones and omits some. The table records about 130,000 clones, around 86% of them present only once. The sequencing sample was made of peripheral blood. The origin of the receptors is a woman aged 45-65 years who had recovered from COVID-19.

V gene TRBV6-5 combines with J gene TRBJ1-4, with 7 bases aligning to TRBD1. The germline gives CDR1 MNHEY, CDR2 SVGAGI. The CDR3 covers 15 residues. V lost 6 bases to trimming and J lost 0 bases; unmatched junction nucleotides: 4. The DNA for the CDR3 is TGTGCCAGCAGGACAGGGTGGGCAACTAATGAAAAACTGTTTTTT. Translated: CASRTGWATNEKLFF.

The chain joins TRBV19 to TRBJ2-7; 8 bases match TRBD2. The V and J ends lost 10 bases and 6 bases, in that order; junction bases with no gene match: 11. CDR3 length: 13 amino acids. Germline V CDR1 and CDR2: LNHDA, SQIVND (reference sequence). DNA of the CDR3: TGTGCCACCGTAGCGGGACTTTCTCGCGAGCAGTACTTC. Translated, it gives CATVAGLSREQYF.

The J gene is TRBJ1-6, the V gene TRBV7-3; no definite D call. Trimming shortened V by 5 bases and J by 3 bases, and 8 bases separated the two germline ends. Germline V gives CDR1 SGHTA, CDR2 FQGTGA. The CDR3 runs 14 residues. This chain's CDR3 is CASSREVYNSPLHF. CDR3 nucleotide sequence: TGTGCCAGCAGCCGTGAGGTCTATAATTCACCCCTCCACTTT.

The chain couples TRBV3-1 (or the pseudogene TRBV3-2) to TRBJ2-3, with TRBD2 matching over 8 bases. The CDR3 runs to 16 residues. V was clipped by 2 bases and J by 1 base; unmatched bases: 5. The germline V gene has CDR1 LGHDT and CDR2 YNNKEL (reference sequence). The DNA of the CDR3 is TGTGCCAGCAGCCAACCCGGGGGGGGCCGCACAGATACGCAGTATTTT. The encoded protein is CASSQPGGGRTDTQYF.

The chain carries TRBV2 and TRBJ1-3; 7 nucleotides line up with TRBD1. V lost 2 bases, J lost 6 bases, and 4 bases stayed unmatched. This CDR3 comprises 14 residues. The germline CDR1 and CDR2 sequences are SNHLY and FYNNEI. CDR3 amino acids: CASSELGQLNTIYF. Here the CDR3 DNA reads TGTGCCAGCAGTGAACTGGGACAGCTAAACACCATATATTTT.

This sequence joins TRBV11-3 and TRBJ2-1; 12 positions match TRBD2. This CDR3 has 15 residues. CDR1 is SGHNT and CDR2 is YENEEA in the germline V gene. The V gene end was trimmed by 4 bases and the J gene end by 9 bases; junction bases not matched to a gene: 7. CDR3 residues: CASSYLAGGRVEQFF. In nucleotides, the CDR3 is TGTGCCAGCAGCTACCTAGCGGGAGGGCGGGTTGAGCAGTTCTTC.

The genes are TRBV19 and TRBJ2-7; TRBD2 matches at 7 bases. Germline CDR1 reads LNHDA; CDR2 reads SQIVND (reference sequence). The CDR3 consists of 14 residues. V dropped 7 bases and J dropped 1; count of bases not matched to a gene: 7. Written as DNA, the CDR3 is TGTGCCAGTAACCCAGCTAGCGGATCCTACGAGCAGTACTTC. It yields the protein CASNPASGSYEQYF.

The chain uses TRBV11-2 and TRBJ2-1; 7 bases line up with TRBD2. V lost 4 bases and J lost 1; bases outside the gene matches: 7. Germline assignment: CDR1 SGHAT and CDR2 FQNNGV. There are 16 residues in the CDR3. The CDR3 nucleotides are TGTGCCAGCAGCTCGGTACTAGCGCCTTCCTACAATGAGCAGTTCTTC. Translated, it gives CASSSVLAPSYNEQFF.

The sample holds a few counts of this clone. This chain links TRBV5-1 with TRBJ1-2; D gene unclear. The CDR3 runs to 13 residues. Germline CDR1 and CDR2: SGHRS and YFSETQ. With 1 base removed from V and 0 bases from J, the gap between germline ends came to 4 bases. The CDR3 nucleotides read TGCGCCAGCAGCTTGTCGGCTAACTATGGCTACACCTTC. Translating it yields CASSLSANYGYTF.

The chain is built from TRBV6-5 and TRBJ1-5, with D possibly TRBD1 on 5 matching bases. This CDR3 contains 15 residues. The germline V gene has CDR1 MNHEY and CDR2 SVGAGI. The germline V and J ends were trimmed by 8 bases and 6 bases, with 20 bases remaining between them. This CDR3 reads CASAREGARSQPQHF. CDR3 nucleotides: TGTGCCAGCGCCAGGGAGGGTGCAAGGAGTCAGCCCCAGCATTTT.

This chain uses TRBV5-1 with TRBJ2-3, with 8 bases identical to TRBD2. The CDR3 length is 15 residues. In germline, CDR1 is SGHRS, CDR2 YFSETQ. Unmatched junction bases numbered 5, after V lost 2 bases and J lost 3 bases. The DNA for the CDR3 is TGCGCCAGCAGCTTTAGCGGGGCGGAGACAGATACGCAGTATTTT. This encodes CASSFSGAETDTQYF. The whole variable domain, remainder taken from reference TRBV5-1 and TRBJ2-3, is KAGVTQTPRYLIKTRGQQVTLSCSPISGHRSVSWYQQTPGQGLQFLFEYFSETQRNKGNFPGRFSGRQFSNSRSEMNVSTLELGDSALYLCASSFSGAETDTQYFGPGTRLTVL.

The J gene is TRBJ2-1, the V gene TRBV5-1; 7 bases line up with TRBD2. The CDR3 is 16 amino acids. V gave up 0 bases and J gave up 5 bases; unmatched junction bases: 8. Germline V gene lookup returns CDR1 SGHRS and CDR2 YFSETQ. For the CDR3, the DNA is TGCGCCAGCAGCTTGGGGGATTGGGGAGGGGACAATGAGCAGTTCTTC. Translated: CASSLGDWGGDNEQFF. Combining the CDR3 with reference TRBV5-1 and TRBJ2-1 gives the whole variable domain KAGVTQTPRYLIKTRGQQVTLSCSPISGHRSVSWYQQTPGQGLQFLFEYFSETQRNKGNFPGRFSGRQFSNSRSEMNVSTLELGDSALYLCASSLGDWGGDNEQFFGPGTRLTVL.

The V and J genes are TRBV7-8 and TRBJ1-5; D is ambiguous. Trimming took 3 bases from V and 5 from J, leaving 5 bases between them. Per germline, CDR1 SGHVS and CDR2 FQNEAQ. The CDR3 loop spans 12 amino acids. CDR3 DNA sequence: TGTGCCAGCAGCTTCGGTGATCAGCCCCAGCATTTT. Its protein is CASSFGDQPQHF.

This chain connects TRBV19 to TRBJ2-7; TRBD1 aligns across 8 bases. V lost 4 bases to trimming and J lost 5 bases; unmatched junction nucleotides: 4. Germline-derived CDR1 and CDR2 are LNHDA and SQIVND (reference sequence). This CDR3 is 13 amino acids long. CDR3 in amino acids: CASSKIQGDEQYF. CDR3 DNA sequence: TGTGCCAGTAGTAAAATACAGGGGGACGAGCAGTACTTC.

In its sample, this clone was seen a few times. The chain couples TRBV11-2 to TRBJ1-2; no clear D. The CDR3 sequence is 13 residues long. V was clipped by 0 bases and J by 7 bases, with 9 bases between them. CDR1 and CDR2 from the germline V gene are SGHAT and FQNNGV. CDR3 sequence (DNA): TGTGCCAGCAGCTTAGATGGGAGATCTGGCTACACCTTC. Its protein product is CASSLDGRSGYTF.